This T cell receptor beta chain emerged from a study of response to subunit inactivated influenza vaccine. Overall study findings and caveats: With each seasonal influenza vaccination, the authors suggested, few new T cells are recruited.

A single record per CDR3 protein comes from TCRdb applying MiXCR to the RT-PCR reads. In the table there are hundreds of thousands of distinct CDR3 sequences, approximately 15% of which are singletons. A word on this clonotype: What it binds is not known.

The CDR3 is 13 amino acids. CDR1 DFQATT and CDR2 SNEGSKA come from the germline V gene (reference sequence). V was clipped by 5 bases and J by 7 bases; unmatched bases: 8. The sample in question was PBMCs from blood, obtained approximately 15 days before vaccination. The V gene is TRBV20-1, the J gene TRBJ2-7; TRBD1 aligns across 10 bases. This TCR was recovered from a man aged 45-65 years who received an inactivated influenza vaccine. CDR3 sequence: CSAEDRGTGEQYF. In DNA form, the CDR3 reads TGCAGTGCTGAGGACAGGGGGACGGGTGAGCAGTACTTC.